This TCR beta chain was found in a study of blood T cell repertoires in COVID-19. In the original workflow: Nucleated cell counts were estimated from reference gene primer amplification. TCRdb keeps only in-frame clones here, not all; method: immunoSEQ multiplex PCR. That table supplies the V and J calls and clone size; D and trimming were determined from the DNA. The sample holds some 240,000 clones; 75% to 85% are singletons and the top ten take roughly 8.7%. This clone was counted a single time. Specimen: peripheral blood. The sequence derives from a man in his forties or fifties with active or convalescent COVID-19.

The CDR3 is CASSQLSGRTDTQYF. CDR3 nucleotides: TGTGCCAGCAGTCAACTTAGCGGGAGGACAGATACGCAGTATTTT. The genes are TRBV6-5 and TRBJ2-3; 10 bases fit TRBD2. CDR1 MNHEY and CDR2 SVGAGI come from the germline V gene. With 5 bases clipped from V and 3 bases from J, the junction kept 5 bases outside the gene matches. This CDR3 is built from 15 residues.